This T cell receptor beta chain was captured in a study of T-cell memory formation after mild COVID-19. Study-wide background: There were largely donor-specific TCR clusters. General study points: While clones contracting from day 15 to 85 were balanced between CD4 and CD8, later expanders leaned CD4+. Shrinking CD4+ clones were chiefly CM and EM; CD8+ ones were chiefly EMRA.

TCRdb recomputed calls from the 5' RACE reads with MiXCR, one row per CDR3 protein. The table lists a few hundred thousand distinct CDR3 sequences, more than 15% of them singletons, with approximately 20% in the top ten. This clonotype was observed a few times. Its antigen is currently unknown. This clonotype was obtained from a man aged 18-30 years who had mild COVID-19 (a few samples of this study predate the infection). Cell type and time point are not known. What was sequenced was PBMCs or a T cell subset sorted from them (not recorded which).

The CDR3 region has the DNA TGCGCCAGCAGGACGGGGGCCCTCCGGGATGAGCAGTTCTTC. Its translation is CASRTGALRDEQFF. V is TRBV5-1 and J is TRBJ2-1; possibly TRBD1 or TRBD2 for D (6 bases each). The CDR3 runs 14 residues. In germline, CDR1 is SGHRS, CDR2 YFSETQ. The V end was cut by 5 bases, the J end by 8 bases, with 17 bases between.